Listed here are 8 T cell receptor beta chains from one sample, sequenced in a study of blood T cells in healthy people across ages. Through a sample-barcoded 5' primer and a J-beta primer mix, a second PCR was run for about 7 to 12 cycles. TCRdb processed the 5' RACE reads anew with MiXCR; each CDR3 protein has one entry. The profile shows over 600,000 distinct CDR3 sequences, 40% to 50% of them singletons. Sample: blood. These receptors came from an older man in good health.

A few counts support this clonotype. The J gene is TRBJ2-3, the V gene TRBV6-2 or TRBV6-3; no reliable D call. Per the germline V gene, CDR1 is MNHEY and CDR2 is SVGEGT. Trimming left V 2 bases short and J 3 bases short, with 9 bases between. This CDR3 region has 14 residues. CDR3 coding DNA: TGTGCCAGCAGTTACGACCAGGCGACAGATACGCAGTATTTT. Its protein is CASSYDQATDTQYF.

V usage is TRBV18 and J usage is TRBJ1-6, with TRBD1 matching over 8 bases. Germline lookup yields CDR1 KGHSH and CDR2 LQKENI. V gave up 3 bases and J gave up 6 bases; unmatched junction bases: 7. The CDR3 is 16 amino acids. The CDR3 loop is CASSPKTGASNSPLHF. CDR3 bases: TGTGCCAGCTCACCGAAGACAGGGGCCTCTAATTCACCCCTCCACTTT.

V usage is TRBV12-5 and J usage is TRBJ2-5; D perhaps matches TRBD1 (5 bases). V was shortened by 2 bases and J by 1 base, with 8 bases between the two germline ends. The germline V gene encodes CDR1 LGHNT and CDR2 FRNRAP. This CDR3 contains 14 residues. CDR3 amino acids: CASGLSTAQETQYF. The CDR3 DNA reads TGTGCTAGTGGTTTGTCGACAGCCCAAGAGACCCAGTACTTC.

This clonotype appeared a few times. The CDR3 loop reads CASSSRPSNYGYTF. CDR3 sequence (DNA): TGCGCCAGCAGCTCCCGGCCGTCTAACTATGGCTACACCTTC. The chain has TRBV5-1 and TRBJ1-2, with D uncertain. The V end was cut by 3 bases, the J end by 0 bases, with 9 bases between. Germline-derived CDR1 and CDR2 are SGHRS and YFSETQ. This CDR3 has 14 residues. The whole variable domain, filled in from reference TRBV5-1 and TRBJ1-2, reads KAGVTQTPRYLIKTRGQQVTLSCSPISGHRSVSWYQQTPGQGLQFLFEYFSETQRNKGNFPGRFSGRQFSNSRSEMNVSTLELGDSALYLCASSSRPSNYGYTFGSGTRLTVV.

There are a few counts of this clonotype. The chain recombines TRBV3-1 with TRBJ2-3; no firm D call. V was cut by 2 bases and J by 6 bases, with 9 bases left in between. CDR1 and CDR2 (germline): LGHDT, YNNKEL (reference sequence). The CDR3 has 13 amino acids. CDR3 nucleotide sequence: TGTGCCAGCAGCCAATTGAGCTGGGATACGCAGTATTTT. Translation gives CASSQLSWDTQYF.

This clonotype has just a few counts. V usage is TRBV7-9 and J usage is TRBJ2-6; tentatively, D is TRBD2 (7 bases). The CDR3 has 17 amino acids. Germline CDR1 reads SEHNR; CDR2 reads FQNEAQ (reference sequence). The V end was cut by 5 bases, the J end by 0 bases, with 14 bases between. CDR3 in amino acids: CASSPQGGASGANVLTF. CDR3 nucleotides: TGTGCCAGCAGCCCCCAAGGGGGGGCCTCTGGGGCCAACGTCCTGACTTTC.

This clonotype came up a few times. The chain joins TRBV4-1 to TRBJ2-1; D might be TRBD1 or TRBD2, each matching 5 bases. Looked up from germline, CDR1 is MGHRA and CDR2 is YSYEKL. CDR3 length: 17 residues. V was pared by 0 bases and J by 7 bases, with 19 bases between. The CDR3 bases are TGCGCCAGCAGCCAAGACCACTCCGGGGCTGGAGGTAATGAGCAGTTCTTC. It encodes CASSQDHSGAGGNEQFF.

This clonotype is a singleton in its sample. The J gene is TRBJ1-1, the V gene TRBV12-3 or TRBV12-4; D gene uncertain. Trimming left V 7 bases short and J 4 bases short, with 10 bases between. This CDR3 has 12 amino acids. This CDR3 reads CASTWSVTEAFF. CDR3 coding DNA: TGTGCCAGCACTTGGAGTGTCACTGAAGCTTTCTTT.